This entry lists 23 T cell receptor beta chains sequenced from one sample in a study of blood T cell repertoires in COVID-19. Repertoires were generated with immunoSEQ multiplex PCR, while TCRdb's copy carries only in-frame clones and drops some. Of 220,000 or so clones in the sample, 82% were seen once. Material: peripheral blood. Receptors were obtained from a woman older than 75 with acute or convalescent COVID-19.

The chain couples TRBV7-9 to TRBJ2-5; possibly TRBD2 for D (5 bases). V was shortened by 2 bases and J by 3 bases, with 16 bases between the two germline ends. Germline loops: CDR1 SEHNR, CDR2 FQNEAQ (reference sequence). CDR3 length: 16 amino acids. DNA for the CDR3: TGTGCCAGCAGCTTACTATCTACGGGGATAAAAGAGACCCAGTACTTC. This encodes CASSLLSTGIKETQYF.

A single count supports this clone. The gene calls are TRBV5-1 and TRBJ2-7; 8 nucleotides align to TRBD1. CDR1 is SGHRS and CDR2 is YFSETQ in the germline V gene. V shed 0 bases, J shed 3 bases, and the junction held 2 bases outside the gene matches. The CDR3 contains 14 residues. CDR3 sequence reads: CASSLAQGDYEQYF. The DNA for the CDR3 is TGCGCCAGCAGCTTGGCACAGGGGGACTACGAGCAGTACTTC. The full variable domain, rest sourced from reference TRBV5-1 and TRBJ2-7, is KAGVTQTPRYLIKTRGQQVTLSCSPISGHRSVSWYQQTPGQGLQFLFEYFSETQRNKGNFPGRFSGRQFSNSRSEMNVSTLELGDSALYLCASSLAQGDYEQYFGPGTRLTVT.

The chain has TRBV30 and TRBJ2-3; a weak D match, TRBD2 (6 bases). The CDR3 loop spans 12 amino acids. CDR1 GTSNPN and CDR2 SVGIG come from the germline V gene (reference sequence). The V and J ends lost 4 bases and 6 bases respectively, with 11 bases between them. In nucleotides, the CDR3 is TGTGCCTGGAACCCTGGGGGGGATACGCAGTATTTT. This translates into CAWNPGGDTQYF.

This clone has a single count. The V call is TRBV6-5, the J call TRBJ1-2; possible D gene TRBD1, 6 bases. Germline lookup yields CDR1 MNHEY and CDR2 SVGAGI. Trimming removed 6 bases at V and 4 bases at J, with 15 bases between. This CDR3 comprises 14 residues. CDR3 bases: TGTGCCAGCAGGCCTAATAGGGGGGGCTATGGCTACACCTTC. This translates into CASRPNRGGYGYTF.

V usage is TRBV29-1 and J usage is TRBJ1-2; perhaps TRBD1 as D (5 bases). V lost 3 bases and J 8 bases, leaving 16 bases between the germline ends. Germline V gene lookup returns CDR1 SQVTM and CDR2 ANQGSEA. The CDR3 totals 13 residues. The CDR3 DNA sequence: TGCAGCGTTGAGGACCAGGGCCGTCGGGGCTACACCTTC. Its translation: CSVEDQGRRGYTF.

The rearrangement uses TRBV28 and TRBJ1-1, with D unclear. This CDR3 is 15 amino acids long. Germline CDR1 MDHEN, CDR2 SYDVKM. The V end lost 5 bases, the J end lost 0 bases, and 13 bases lay between the germline ends. The CDR3 coding sequence is TGTGCCAGCAGTCTTCCGACACGAATGAACACTGAAGCTTTCTTT. This codes for CASSLPTRMNTEAFF.

The CDR3 sequence is CASNDSGEETQYF. The CDR3 nucleotides read TGTGCCAGCAACGACTCGGGAGAAGAGACCCAGTACTTC. V is TRBV28 and J is TRBJ2-5, with D maybe TRBD2 (6 bases). The V gene's germline CDR1 is MDHEN and CDR2 SYDVKM. The CDR3 totals 13 residues. V shed 7 bases and J shed 3 bases, with 12 bases lying between them.

This chain connects TRBV11-2 to TRBJ2-7; D call uncertain. The CDR3 has 12 residues. Germline CDR1 reads SGHAT; CDR2 reads FQNNGV. V gave up 2 bases and J gave up 5 bases, with 7 bases separating them. In DNA form, the CDR3 reads TGTGCCAGCAGCTTAAAGAGAGACGAGCAGTACTTC. This gives the protein CASSLKRDEQYF.

The chain uses TRBV9 and TRBJ2-7; 9 nucleotides line up with TRBD1. The CDR3 extends over 16 amino acids. V lost 5 bases, J lost 4 bases, and 13 bases stayed unmatched. Germline V gene data show CDR1 as SGDLS and CDR2 as YYNGEE. CDR3 region: CASSGPGQGNNYEQYF. The CDR3 region has the DNA TGTGCCAGCAGTGGCCCGGGACAGGGTAATAATTACGAGCAGTACTTC.

The chain combines TRBV6-2 or TRBV6-3 with TRBJ1-1, with TRBD1 matching 9 bases. This CDR3 region has 14 residues. Per germline, CDR1 MNHEY and CDR2 SVGEGT. Trimming took 4 bases from V and 4 from J; bases not matched to a gene: 4. DNA for the CDR3: TGTGCCAGCAGTTTACAGGGGGCAGGCACTGAAGCTTTCTTT. Translating gives CASSLQGAGTEAFF.

This chain links TRBV20-1 with TRBJ2-5, with a weak D call TRBD2 (6 bases). The germline V gene has CDR1 DFQATT and CDR2 SNEGSKA (reference sequence). Trimming removed 3 bases from V and 5 bases from J, with 16 bases in between. This CDR3 comprises 14 residues. DNA for the CDR3: TGCAGTGCTAGTCCCGGGGGTGGAAGGGAGACCCAGTACTTC. It encodes CSASPGGGRETQYF.

The chain is built from TRBV28 and TRBJ2-1; 10 positions match TRBD2. Germline loops: CDR1 MDHEN, CDR2 SYDVKM. The CDR3 length is 16 residues. V shed 1 base, J shed 9 bases, and the junction held 9 bases outside the gene matches. CDR3 in DNA: TGTGCCAGCAGTTTATCTAGCGGGAGAAGTATCGCTGAGCAGTTCTTC. The encoded protein is CASSLSSGRSIAEQFF.

V and J are TRBV5-1 and TRBJ2-7; D remains unclear. The CDR3 contains 12 residues. Germline V gives CDR1 SGHRS, CDR2 YFSETQ. Deletions cut 0 bases from V and 6 bases from J, with 7 bases between. In DNA, the CDR3 is TGCGCCAGCAGCTTGGTTGGGCCCGAGCAGTACTTC. Translation: CASSLVGPEQYF. Filled out from reference TRBV5-1 and TRBJ2-7, the complete variable domain reads KAGVTQTPRYLIKTRGQQVTLSCSPISGHRSVSWYQQTPGQGLQFLFEYFSETQRNKGNFPGRFSGRQFSNSRSEMNVSTLELGDSALYLCASSLVGPEQYFGPGTRLTVT.

Written as DNA, the CDR3 is TGTGCCAGCAGCTTAGCGGGGCAGGTTAACACCGGGGAGCTGTTTTTT. Its translation: CASSLAGQVNTGELFF. The J gene is TRBJ2-2, the V gene TRBV7-2, with D possibly matching TRBD1 (5 bases). This CDR3 has 16 amino acids. The germline V gene encodes CDR1 SGHTA and CDR2 FQGNSA. Trimming took off 0 bases at V and 2 bases at J, with 10 bases between the two ends.

This chain joins TRBV18 and TRBJ1-1; D not resolved. Germline lookup yields CDR1 KGHSH and CDR2 LQKENI. Trimming cost V 5 bases and J 4 bases, with 14 bases left between them. The CDR3 totals 14 residues. The CDR3 DNA sequence: TGTGCCAGCTCATTGCGGGATAAAGGCACTGAAGCTTTCTTT. It is translated as CASSLRDKGTEAFF.

This chain links TRBV18 with TRBJ2-7; the match to TRBD2 covers 8 bases. The germline gives CDR1 KGHSH, CDR2 LQKENI. CDR3 length: 13 amino acids. Losses at the gene ends were 3 bases for V and 3 bases for J; bases not matched to a gene: 1. For the CDR3, the DNA is TGTGCCAGCTCACCTACTAGCGGCTACGAGCAGTACTTC. Protein product: CASSPTSGYEQYF.

This chain links TRBV19 with TRBJ2-2; perhaps TRBD1 as D (5 bases). The CDR3 is 15 residues long. Germline values: CDR1 LNHDA, CDR2 SQIVND (reference sequence). V was cut by 4 bases and J by 0 bases, with 9 bases left in between. DNA of the CDR3: TGTGCCAGTAGTACTAGGACAACGAACACCGGGGAGCTGTTTTTT. This gives the protein CASSTRTTNTGELFF. Looking up the rest from reference TRBV19 and TRBJ2-2 gives the full variable domain: DGGITQSPKYLFRKEGQNVTLSCEQNLNHDAMYWYRQDPGQGLRLIYYSQIVNDFQKGDIAEGYSVSREKKESFPLTVTSAQKNPTAFYLCASSTRTTNTGELFFGEGSRLTVL.

This clone appeared once. The V gene is TRBV5-4, the J gene TRBJ1-4, with 8 positions matching TRBD1. CDR3 size: 15 residues. In germline, CDR1 is SGHNT, CDR2 YYREEE (reference sequence). V was pared by 1 base and J by 8 bases, with 7 bases of the junction left unmatched. CDR3 sequence (DNA): TGTGCCAGCAGCTTGCAGAGACAGGGGAGGGAAAAACTGTTTTTT. Its protein product is CASSLQRQGREKLFF.

V and J are TRBV28 and TRBJ2-2, with TRBD2 as a possible D gene (5 bases). The CDR3 totals 12 residues. Germline V gene data show CDR1 as MDHEN and CDR2 as SYDVKM. V was trimmed by 8 bases and J by 3 bases, leaving 7 bases between them. CDR3 DNA sequence: TGTGCCAGCCGGAGGTACACCGGGGAGCTGTTTTTT. Its translation is CASRRYTGELFF.

J is TRBJ1-1 and V is TRBV11-2, with D possibly TRBD1 on 5 matching bases. V was trimmed by 5 bases and J by 0 bases, leaving 16 bases between them. This CDR3 comprises 16 residues. CDR1 is SGHAT, CDR2 FQNNGV, per germline. DNA for the CDR3: TGTGCCAGCAGCCCCTCCTCTCAGGGAATGAACACTGAAGCTTTCTTT. It is translated as CASSPSSQGMNTEAFF.

V and J are TRBV7-9 and TRBJ2-1; 14 nucleotides line up with TRBD2. Germline CDR1 is SEHNR and CDR2 is FQNEAQ (reference sequence). The trim removed 1 base at V and 7 bases at J, leaving 3 bases unmatched. The CDR3 loop spans 16 amino acids. This CDR3 is CASSLVGTSGGNEQFF. CDR3 in DNA: TGTGCCAGCAGCTTAGTAGGGACTAGCGGGGGAAATGAGCAGTTCTTC.

The J gene is TRBJ1-6, the V gene TRBV5-1; 7 bases match TRBD1. CDR3 length: 14 amino acids. V lost 6 bases, J lost 6 bases, and 6 bases stayed unmatched. CDR1 is SGHRS, CDR2 YFSETQ, per germline. The CDR3 DNA reads as TGCGCCAGCACCCCCGGGACAGCTAATTCACCCCTCCACTTT. Translating it yields CASTPGTANSPLHF.

The genes are TRBV28 and TRBJ2-2; D may be TRBD1 (5 bases). V was cut by 4 bases and J by 4 bases, with 13 bases left in between. The CDR3 spans 15 residues. Germline values: CDR1 MDHEN, CDR2 SYDVKM. The CDR3 loop reads CASSYRGSGTGELFF. The DNA of the CDR3 is TGTGCCAGCAGTTATAGGGGTTCTGGCACCGGGGAGCTGTTTTTT.